Presented here are 8 T cell receptor beta chains from one specimen sequenced in a study of technical replicates of blood from a few donors. Only in-frame clones appear in the TCRdb table, and some are missing; sequencing was by immunoSEQ multiplex PCR. The table includes tens of thousands of clones, approximately 90% detected once. Sequencing used PBMCs. The receptors here all came from a human donor in good health. Some clones in this sample may be carry-over from other donors' samples.

The V call is TRBV6-1, the J call TRBJ2-3; 7 positions match TRBD1. CDR1 is MNHNS and CDR2 is SASEGT in the germline V gene. The CDR3 is 15 amino acids. The ends lost 2 bases at V and 2 bases at J; junction bases unmatched: 4. The CDR3 coding sequence is TGTGCCAGCAGTGAAAGGGGACAGCACACAGATACGCAGTATTTT. Translating it yields CASSERGQHTDTQYF.

The chain uses TRBV2 and TRBJ1-2, with 7 bases aligning to TRBD1. The CDR3 contains 15 residues. V was pared by 8 bases and J by 0 bases, with 9 bases of the junction left unmatched. Germline CDR1 SNHLY, CDR2 FYNNEI. The CDR3, as DNA: TGTGCCAGCGGGGGCAGGGGGATTGCTAACTATGGCTACACCTTC. It yields the protein CASGGRGIANYGYTF.

This clone was seen a single time. The chain recombines TRBV4-3 with TRBJ2-1; the match to TRBD2 covers 14 bases. The CDR3 runs to 18 residues. With 0 bases clipped from V and 9 bases from J, the junction kept 10 bases outside the gene matches. CDR1 LGHNA and CDR2 YSLEER come from the germline V gene. The CDR3 reads CASSQDPGTSGRRSEQFF. The CDR3 DNA reads as TGCGCCAGCAGCCAAGATCCCGGGACTAGCGGGAGACGTAGTGAGCAGTTCTTC.

This chain links TRBV27 with TRBJ2-5; 12 nucleotides agree with TRBD2. With V trimmed by 6 bases and J by 5 bases, 10 bases remained unmatched. Germline CDR1 MNHEY, CDR2 SMNVEV (reference sequence). The CDR3 runs 16 residues. The CDR3 DNA follows: TGTGCCAGCAGACGCGCTAGCGGGAGGGCCTGGGAGACCCAGTACTTC. It codes for CASRRASGRAWETQYF.

The chain is built from TRBV7-9 and TRBJ1-6; TRBD1 agrees at 8 bases. V lost 5 bases and J lost 6; bases outside the gene matches: 3. The CDR3 covers 14 residues. The germline CDR1 and CDR2 sequences are SEHNR and FQNEAQ (reference sequence). The CDR3 region is CASSVGQANSPLHF. The DNA of the CDR3 is TGTGCCAGCAGCGTGGGACAGGCTAATTCACCCCTCCACTTT.

The V gene is TRBV5-1, the J gene TRBJ2-7, with TRBD2 as a possible D gene (5 bases). The length of the CDR3 is 15 residues. V was cut by 2 bases and J by 0 bases, with 12 bases left in between. Germline V gives CDR1 SGHRS, CDR2 YFSETQ. The CDR3 sequence is CASSLGPGSSYEQYF. CDR3 sequence (DNA): TGCGCCAGCAGCTTAGGTCCGGGGAGCTCCTACGAGCAGTACTTC.

V is TRBV6-5 and J is TRBJ2-4; 9 positions agree with TRBD1. The V gene's germline CDR1 is MNHEY and CDR2 SVGAGI. V lost 6 bases to trimming and J lost 0 bases; unmatched junction nucleotides: 3. The CDR3 covers 15 residues. The DNA for the CDR3 is TGTGCCAGCAGCCAACAGGGGGCAGCCAAAAACATTCAGTACTTC. Its protein product is CASSQQGAAKNIQYF.

The chain links TRBV6-1 to TRBJ2-5; 8 bases map to TRBD1. Trimming at V came to 6 bases and at J to 4 bases, leaving 10 bases not matched to a gene. CDR3 size: 15 residues. Germline CDR1 is MNHNS and CDR2 is SASEGT. The CDR3 region is CASSSGRGTGETQYF. CDR3 coding DNA: TGTGCCAGCAGCTCAGGACGGGGGACAGGAGAGACCCAGTACTTC.